The source of this T cell receptor (beta chain) is a study of technical replicates of blood from several donors. V lost 0 bases and J lost 7, with 16 bases in between. There are 16 residues in the CDR3. Germline assignment: CDR1 SGHTA and CDR2 FQGNSA. Generated by immunoSEQ multiplex PCR, the TCRdb table keeps only in-frame clones and is missing some. This sample carries roughly 68,000 clones, roughly nine tenths of them seen once, and the ten largest clones take roughly 4.3%. The material sequenced was PBMCs. This TCR derives from a human donor in good health. Some clones in this sample may be carry-over from other donors' samples. The chain combines TRBV7-2 with TRBJ2-1; D may be TRBD2 (6 bases). CDR3 sequence: CASSLALREPGNEQFF. The DNA of the CDR3 is TGTGCCAGCAGCTTAGCCTTACGGGAGCCGGGGAATGAGCAGTTCTTC.